These T cell receptor beta chains were read from a single sample in a study of blood T cell repertoires in COVID-19. Sequenced by immunoSEQ multiplex PCR; TCRdb stores in-frame clones only, minus some. The sample includes 150,000 to 200,000 clones, nearly 90% of them seen just once. The sample consisted of peripheral blood. These receptors all come from a man aged 55 to 70 with active or convalescent COVID-19. Both conserved end residues are part of each CDR3. A D gene is named only where the DNA matches it firmly. Size tells how often a clone was seen (once, few, many) or the class of an expanded clone, and some rows leave it out.

abundance,j_gene,d_gene,v_gene,len,CDR3nt,CDR3aa
-,TRBJ2-5,-,TRBV24-1,15,TGTGCCACCAGAAGAGTCAGGGGGGAAAAAGAGACCCAGTACTTC,CATRRVRGEKETQYF
-,TRBJ1-2,-,TRBV28,12,TGTGCCAGCAGTAACAGGGACTATGGCTACACCTTC,CASSNRDYGYTF
-,TRBJ2-6,-,TRBV11-2,18,TGTGCCAGCAGCCCTACGACAGGCGGACTCTCTGGGGCCAACGTCCTGACTTTC,CASSPTTGGLSGANVLTF
-,TRBJ2-5,-,TRBV24-1,13,TGTGCCACCAGTGATTTTAAGGGGGAGACCCAGTACTTC,CATSDFKGETQYF
-,TRBJ2-5,TRBD2,TRBV5-4,16,TGTGCCAGCAGCTACACGCCAGCGGGGGGCCAAGAGACCCAGTACTTC,CASSYTPAGGQETQYF
once,TRBJ2-7,-,TRBV4-2,16,TGTGCCAGCAGCCAAGGGGGCAGCTTAAGCTCCTACGAGCAGTACTTC,CASSQGGSLSSYEQYF
-,TRBJ1-2,TRBD1,TRBV14,13,TGTGCCAGCAGCCGGGACAGAGGTTATGGCTACACCTTC,CASSRDRGYGYTF
-,TRBJ1-1,-,TRBV6-5,15,TGTGCCAGCACCTCCCGAGCCTCAGGGAGGACTGAAGCTTTCTTT,CASTSRASGRTEAFF
-,TRBJ1-1,-,TRBV21-1,15,TGTGCCAGCAGAGGGAGGGGACAGGGGAACACTGAAGCTTTCTTT,CASRGRGQGNTEAFF
few,TRBJ2-7,-,TRBV2,13,TGTGCCAGCAGGGGGGACATATCCTACGAGCAGTACTTC,CASRGDISYEQYF
-,TRBJ1-5,-,TRBV2,13,TGTGCCAGCAGGGAGAATAGCAATCAGCCCCAGCATTTT,CASRENSNQPQHF
-,TRBJ2-5,TRBD2,TRBV14,16,TGTGCCAGCAGCCACGGACTAGCGGGGGGGCTCGAGACCCAGTACTTC,CASSHGLAGGLETQYF
-,TRBJ1-6,-,TRBV5-1,15,TGCGCCAGCAGCTTGGCCCAGGGCTATAATTCACCCCTCCACTTT,CASSLAQGYNSPLHF
-,TRBJ1-2,-,TRBV24-1,14,TGTGCCACCAGTGATTTAAACAGAAACTATGGCTACACCTTC,CATSDLNRNYGYTF
-,TRBJ1-2,TRBD1,TRBV25-1,13,TGTGCCAGCAGCCGGGACAGGGTCTATGGCTACACCTTC,CASSRDRVYGYTF
-,TRBJ2-3,TRBD2,TRBV19,13,TGTGCCAGTAGCCCGGGGGGGACAGATACGCAGTATTTT,CASSPGGTDTQYF
-,TRBJ1-3,-,TRBV28,18,TGTGCCAGCAGTTTGGGAGGGCTTGGAGGGTTTCGGGGAAACACCATATATTTT,CASSLGGLGGFRGNTIYF
-,TRBJ1-1,-,TRBV5-5,15,TGTGCCAGCAGCTCTAGCACGGGACAGAACACTGAAGCTTTCTTT,CASSSSTGQNTEAFF
-,TRBJ1-2,TRBD1,TRBV18,16,TGTGCCAGCTCACCCCGGGACAGCTTTACGAACTATGGCTACACCTTC,CASSPRDSFTNYGYTF
-,TRBJ2-7,-,TRBV19,16,TGTGCCAGTAGTGACCAGGGGGGTTCATTCCTCTACGAGCAGTACTTC,CASSDQGGSFLYEQYF
-,TRBJ2-1,TRBD1,TRBV6-5,14,TGTGCCAGCAGTCGAAGGACAGGGGGCAATGAGCAGTTCTTC,CASSRRTGGNEQFF
-,TRBJ2-1,-,TRBV27,15,TGTGCCAGCAGTTTATCGGCTCTGCCCTACAATGAGCAGTTCTTC,CASSLSALPYNEQFF
-,TRBJ1-1,-,TRBV5-1,12,TGCGCCAGCCCGAGGACAAACACTGAAGCTTTCTTT,CASPRTNTEAFF
-,TRBJ1-1,-,TRBV11-2,13,TGTGCCAGCAGCGCAAGCCCGAACACTGAAGCTTTCTTT,CASSASPNTEAFF
few,TRBJ1-1,-,TRBV2,14,TGTGCCAGCAGTTATACAGAAATTGCCACTGAAGCTTTCTTT,CASSYTEIATEAFF
-,TRBJ2-1,TRBD2,TRBV5-1,17,TGCGCCAGCAGCTTGGGAAGCGGGGCCATCTCCTACAATGAGCAGTTCTTC,CASSLGSGAISYNEQFF
-,TRBJ2-3,TRBD1,TRBV24-1,15,TGTGCCACCAGTGAATCGACAGGGGGCACAGATACGCAGTATTTT,CATSESTGGTDTQYF
once,TRBJ2-7,TRBD1,TRBV14,16,TGTGCCAGCAGCCAAGATCCTCGACAGGGATATAGCGAGCAGTACTTC,CASSQDPRQGYSEQYF
-,TRBJ2-5,TRBD1,TRBV5-4,19,TGTGCCAGCAGCTTTGGCGTAAGACAGGGGGCGGGAGTAGGCGAGACCCAGTACTTC,CASSFGVRQGAGVGETQYF
-,TRBJ2-3,-,TRBV3-1/TRBV3-2,17,TGTGCCAGCAGCCAAGATCCCACTAGTTCTAGCACAGATACGCAGTATTTT,CASSQDPTSSSTDTQYF
-,TRBJ1-5,-,TRBV6-5,15,TGTGCCAGCACTCCAGGGGTCTATAGCAATCAGCCCCAGCATTTT,CASTPGVYSNQPQHF
-,TRBJ1-2,-,TRBV7-9,13,TGTGCCAGCAGCTCACAGGGCCGCGAGGGCTACACCTTC,CASSSQGREGYTF
-,TRBJ2-2,-,TRBV3-1/TRBV3-2,12,TGTGCCAGCAGCCGAGGGTCCGGGGAGCTGTTTTTT,CASSRGSGELFF
once,TRBJ1-6,-,TRBV7-9,13,TGTGCCAGCAGCTTAGATATCAATTCACCCCTCCACTTT,CASSLDINSPLHF
-,TRBJ2-7,-,TRBV21-1,16,TGTGCCGTAAGAACTTGGGGCAGGGGCTTAGGGAACGAGCAGTACTTC,CAVRTWGRGLGNEQYF
-,TRBJ1-4,-,TRBV5-5,14,TGTGCCAGCAGCTTGGCGGTCAATTCGGAAAAACTGTTTTTT,CASSLAVNSEKLFF
-,TRBJ1-1,-,TRBV18,13,TGTGCCAGCACAAGGGCAGAGGAGGTTGAAGCTTTCTTT,CASTRAEEVEAFF
few,TRBJ1-5,-,TRBV21-1,17,TGTGCCAGCAGCAAAGGGAAGACGGGTATTAGCAATCAGCCCCAGCATTTT,CASSKGKTGISNQPQHF
-,TRBJ2-7,-,TRBV29-1,14,TGCAGCGTTGAACTGCCGGACAGGGAGGGAGAGCAGTACTTC,CSVELPDREGEQYF
-,TRBJ2-5,TRBD2,TRBV5-1,15,TGCGCCAGCAGCTTGGGGACTAGCGGGGAAGAGACCCAGTACTTC,CASSLGTSGEETQYF